These 29 T cell receptor beta chains were all obtained from the same sample, sequenced in a study of T cell changes during pregnancy in multiple sclerosis. Some clones are missing from TCRdb's copy, which holds only in-frame ones; the method was immunoSEQ multiplex PCR. The table records about 50,000 clones, around 90% of them present only once. The sequenced sample was CD4+ T cells from peripheral blood mononuclear cells, obtained after pregnancy. These TCRs come from a female donor with multiple sclerosis, enrolled in a pregnancy study.

The V call is TRBV9, the J call TRBJ1-5, with D possibly matching TRBD1 (5 bases). Trimming took 3 bases from V and 4 from J, leaving 14 bases between them. From germline, CDR1 is SGDLS and CDR2 YYNGEE. The CDR3 consists of 15 residues. This chain's CDR3 is CASSGDGSRNQPQHF. The CDR3 DNA reads TGTGCCAGCAGCGGGGACGGGAGCCGTAATCAGCCCCAGCATTTT. Combining the CDR3 with reference TRBV9 and TRBJ1-5 gives the whole variable domain DSGVTQTPKHLITATGQRVTLRCSPRSGDLSVYWYQQSLDQGLQFLIQYYNGEERAKGNILERFSAQQFPDLHSELNLSSLELGDSALYFCASSGDGSRNQPQHFGDGTRLSIL.

The chain has TRBV5-4 and TRBJ1-1, with 7 bases that match TRBD1. Per germline, CDR1 SGHNT and CDR2 YYREEE (reference sequence). The CDR3 is 14 amino acids. V gave up 4 bases and J gave up 3 bases; unmatched junction bases: 6. CDR3 in DNA: TGTGCCAGCAGCAGGGGACAGCGGGACACTGAAGCTTTCTTT. Amino acid sequence: CASSRGQRDTEAFF.

This clone appeared a few times. The CDR3 loop is CASSLPQGKQYF. Here the CDR3 DNA reads TGTGCCAGCAGCTTACCCCAGGGAAAGCAGTACTTC. The V call is TRBV11-2, the J call TRBJ2-7, with D tentatively TRBD1 (5 bases). The CDR3 covers 12 residues. The germline CDR1 and CDR2 sequences are SGHAT and FQNNGV. V lost 2 bases and J lost 8, with 10 bases in between.

The genes are TRBV7-2 and TRBJ2-1, with D tentatively TRBD1 (6 bases). CDR1 and CDR2 (germline): SGHTA, FQGNSA. V gave up 5 bases and J gave up 6 bases, with 11 bases separating them. The CDR3 extends over 13 amino acids. DNA of the CDR3: TGTGCCAGCAGCACCCGACAGGTCAATGAGCAGTTCTTC. It encodes CASSTRQVNEQFF.

The genes are TRBV7-9 and TRBJ2-3; D possibly corresponds to TRBD2 (6 bases). The CDR3 runs 14 residues. The V gene's germline CDR1 is SEHNR and CDR2 FQNEAQ (reference sequence). Deletions cut 0 bases from V and 5 bases from J, with 9 bases between. In nucleotides, the CDR3 is TGTGCCAGCAGCTTAGCTGTGGGGGGAGATACGCAGTATTTT. The encoded protein is CASSLAVGGDTQYF. The variable domain in full, with the rest retrieved from reference TRBV7-9 and TRBJ2-3, is DTGVSQNPRHKITKRGQNVTFRCDPISEHNRLYWYRQTLGQGPEFLTYFQNEAQLEKSRLLSDRFSAERPKGSFSTLEIQRTEQGDSAMYLCASSLAVGGDTQYFGPGTRLTVL.

The chain links TRBV6-5 to TRBJ1-1, with a weak D call TRBD1 (5 bases). The germline V gene encodes CDR1 MNHEY and CDR2 SVGAGI. There are 15 residues in the CDR3. V was pared by 0 bases and J by 1 base, with 9 bases between. In nucleotides, the CDR3 is TGTGCCAGCAGTTACTCAGGGGCACGGAACACTGAAGCTTTCTTT. Amino acids: CASSYSGARNTEAFF.

The V call is TRBV30, the J call TRBJ1-2; TRBD1 is a possible D gene (6 bases). The germline V gene encodes CDR1 GTSNPN and CDR2 SVGIG (reference sequence). There are 14 residues in the CDR3. V gave up 3 bases and J gave up 2 bases, with 13 bases separating them. CDR3 sequence: CAWSEQGRNYGYTF. CDR3 sequence (DNA): TGTGCCTGGAGCGAACAGGGAAGGAACTATGGCTACACCTTC.

V gene TRBV5-6 combines with J gene TRBJ2-4; 7 nucleotides match TRBD2. The trim removed 4 bases at V and 15 bases at J, leaving 10 bases unmatched. Germline-derived CDR1 and CDR2 are SGHDT and YYEEEE. The CDR3 is made up of 12 amino acids. This CDR3 reads CASSRSLAATYF. As DNA, the CDR3 is TGTGCCAGCAGCCGCTCCCTAGCGGCCACGTACTTC.

The genes are TRBV28 and TRBJ1-5; a weak D match, TRBD1 (5 bases). Trimming took off 4 bases at V and 7 bases at J, with 17 bases between the two ends. This CDR3 is built from 15 residues. CDR1 and CDR2 from the germline V gene are MDHEN and SYDVKM. Written as DNA, the CDR3 is TGTGCCAGCAGTTCCCCTCCCGGACATATCCAGCCCCAGCATTTT. It is translated as CASSSPPGHIQPQHF.

The count of this clone is one. The chain has TRBV2 and TRBJ2-1, with 8 bases fitting TRBD2. Germline-derived CDR1 and CDR2 are SNHLY and FYNNEI. The junction had 5 bases not matched to a gene; V was cut back by 7 bases and J by 9 bases. The CDR3 contains 12 residues. CDR3 residues: CASIAGSSEQFF. DNA of the CDR3: TGTGCCAGCATAGCGGGATCGAGTGAGCAGTTCTTC.

This chain links TRBV2 with TRBJ2-2, with 7 bases matching TRBD2. Trimming removed 7 bases from V and 4 bases from J; junction bases left unmatched: 9. CDR1 is SNHLY, CDR2 FYNNEI, per germline. There are 15 residues in the CDR3. Written as DNA, the CDR3 is TGTGCCAGCAAGCGGGAATATAGCTCCACCGGGGAGCTGTTTTTT. Its translation: CASKREYSSTGELFF.

The rearrangement links TRBV5-1 to TRBJ2-1; 14 bases map to TRBD2. From germline, CDR1 is SGHRS and CDR2 YFSETQ. V shed 3 bases, J shed 5 bases, and the junction held 4 bases outside the gene matches. This CDR3 spans 16 amino acids. The CDR3 loop is CASSSGLAGADNEQFF. In DNA form, the CDR3 reads TGCGCCAGCAGCTCGGGACTAGCGGGAGCTGACAATGAGCAGTTCTTC.

The V call is TRBV6-1, the J call TRBJ2-1, with TRBD1 matching 7 bases. The CDR3 totals 14 residues. From germline, CDR1 is MNHNS and CDR2 SASEGT. Germline trimming cut 10 bases from V and 6 bases from J; bases unmatched to any gene: 12. In DNA, the CDR3 is TGTGCCACCCTATTGAGGACAGGACGCAATGAGCAGTTCTTC. Protein sequence: CATLLRTGRNEQFF.

This clone was seen once. The CDR3 DNA reads TGCGCCAGCAGCCCACTGACTAGTCCCCAACCTTCCTACGAGCAGTACTTC. This codes for CASSPLTSPQPSYEQYF. The gene calls are TRBV4-1 and TRBJ2-7; possible D gene TRBD2, 6 bases. The germline V gene encodes CDR1 MGHRA and CDR2 YSYEKL. The CDR3 contains 17 residues. Trimming shortened V by 4 bases and J by 1 base, and 20 bases separated the two germline ends.

The gene calls are TRBV19 and TRBJ1-1; 7 positions agree with TRBD1. In germline, CDR1 is LNHDA, CDR2 SQIVND (reference sequence). Trimming took 3 bases from V and 1 from J; bases not matched to a gene: 11. The CDR3 loop spans 17 amino acids. CDR3 in DNA: TGTGCCAGTAGTATTCCCGGACAGGCGAGAAAGAACACTGAAGCTTTCTTT. This codes for CASSIPGQARKNTEAFF.

The chain carries TRBV21-1 and TRBJ2-7; the table assigns TRBD2, which was not confirmed against the DNA. TRBV21-1 is a listed pseudogene. The CDR3 contains 15 residues. As DNA, the CDR3 is TGTGCCAGCAGCAGTAAAACTAGCGTCTCCTACGAGCAGTACTTC. Translated: CASSSKTSVSYEQYF.

This chain connects TRBV19 to TRBJ2-7; maybe TRBD2 (7 bases). Trimming shortened V by 2 bases and J by 7 bases, and 18 bases separated the two germline ends. This CDR3 comprises 15 residues. Germline loops: CDR1 LNHDA, CDR2 SQIVND (reference sequence). The CDR3 spells CASSISRGAAREQYF. The CDR3 DNA is TGTGCCAGTAGTATAAGTCGGGGGGCGGCTCGGGAGCAGTACTTC.

CDR3 loop: CASSFRTGGEITEAFF. CDR3 in DNA: TGTGCCAGCAGCTTTCGGACAGGGGGCGAGATCACTGAAGCTTTCTTT. This chain joins TRBV5-8 and TRBJ1-1; 11 bases fit TRBD1. J was trimmed by 4 bases and V by 2 bases; bases with no gene match: 7. Per germline, CDR1 SGHTS and CDR2 YDEGEE. CDR3 length: 16 amino acids. Filled out from reference TRBV5-8 and TRBJ1-1, the complete variable domain reads EAGVTQSPTHLIKTRGQQATLRCSPISGHTSVYWYQQALGLGLQFLLWYDEGEERNRGNFPPRFSGRQFPNYSSELNVNALELEDSALYLCASSFRTGGEITEAFFGQGTRLTVV.

This CDR3 reads CASSPGQGGTEAFF. The CDR3 nucleotides are TGTGCCAGCTCACCAGGACAGGGCGGCACTGAAGCTTTCTTT. The V call is TRBV18, the J call TRBJ1-1; TRBD1 aligns across 8 bases. Per germline, CDR1 KGHSH and CDR2 LQKENI. J gave up 4 bases and V 2 bases, and 3 bases lay outside the gene matches. This CDR3 spans 14 amino acids.

This chain connects TRBV25-1 to TRBJ1-1, with D possibly TRBD1 on 6 matching bases. Trimming pared 5 bases from V and 4 bases from J, leaving 11 bases between. Germline V lookup: CDR1 MGHDK, CDR2 SYGVNS. The CDR3 covers 13 residues. This chain's CDR3 is CASSLGAGTEAFF. The CDR3 DNA reads TGTGCCAGCAGTCTGGGGGCGGGCACTGAAGCTTTCTTT.

This clone was counted between two and nine times. This sequence joins TRBV27 and TRBJ1-1, with a possible D match to TRBD1 (6 bases). CDR3 length equals 14 residues. V gave up 6 bases and J gave up 4 bases, with 15 bases separating them. Germline CDR1 reads MNHEY; CDR2 reads SMNVEV (reference sequence). Written as DNA, the CDR3 is TGTGCCAGCAGACTACAGGGAATAGGCACTGAAGCTTTCTTT. Translation: CASRLQGIGTEAFF.

The genes are TRBV30 and TRBJ1-2; D is undetermined. The CDR3 has 12 residues. Trimming left V 4 bases short and J 8 bases short, with 14 bases between. CDR1 GTSNPN and CDR2 SVGIG come from the germline V gene (reference sequence). The CDR3 sequence is CAWTAGVGGYTF. In DNA, the CDR3 is TGTGCCTGGACCGCCGGGGTAGGGGGCTACACCTTC.

This clone was found once. This chain links TRBV10-3 with TRBJ2-4; possible D gene TRBD2, 7 bases. This CDR3 is built from 19 residues. The V gene's germline CDR1 is ENHRY and CDR2 SYGVKD. V shed 0 bases and J shed 6 bases, with 24 bases lying between them. As DNA, the CDR3 is TGTGCCATCAGTGAGTCCTCGGGGGGCCCAGGGGAATTGAGAAACATTCAGTACTTC. This encodes CAISESSGGPGELRNIQYF.

As DNA, the CDR3 is TGTGCCAGCTCACGTGGGGGGGATCGGACCACTGAAGCTTTCTTT. Translating gives CASSRGGDRTTEAFF. V gene TRBV18 combines with J gene TRBJ1-1, with D tentatively TRBD1 (5 bases). Trimming pared 4 bases from V and 4 bases from J, leaving 16 bases between. The CDR3 runs 15 residues. Per germline, CDR1 KGHSH and CDR2 LQKENI.

The chain joins TRBV7-9 to TRBJ2-7; no firm D call. V shed 5 bases and J shed 0 bases, with 11 bases lying between them. The CDR3 is 14 residues long. Germline CDR1 is SEHNR and CDR2 is FQNEAQ (reference sequence). CDR3 nucleotides: TGTGCCAGCAGCCCCCAGGTTTACTCCTACGAGCAGTACTTC. The encoded protein is CASSPQVYSYEQYF.

This chain joins TRBV27 and TRBJ2-3, with a possible D match to TRBD2 (6 bases). This CDR3 has 13 amino acids. CDR1 and CDR2 from the germline V gene are MNHEY and SMNVEV (reference sequence). Trimming left V 0 bases short and J 5 bases short, with 6 bases between. This chain's CDR3 is CASSLSAGDTQYF. CDR3 nucleotide sequence: TGTGCCAGCAGTTTATCAGCGGGAGATACGCAGTATTTT.

This chain connects TRBV6-5 to TRBJ2-1; the D gene is possibly TRBD2 (5 bases). Trimming took 6 bases from V and 11 from J, leaving 8 bases between them. Germline loops: CDR1 MNHEY, CDR2 SVGAGI. The CDR3 runs 10 residues. CDR3 protein: CASRREQQFF. DNA for the CDR3: TGTGCCAGCAGGAGGGAACAGCAGTTCTTC.

This sequence joins TRBV2 and TRBJ1-2; possibly TRBD1 for D (6 bases). This CDR3 contains 13 residues. Between the trimmed V and J ends, which lost 6 bases and 6 bases, there was a span of 14 bases. The germline V gene has CDR1 SNHLY and CDR2 FYNNEI. The CDR3 loop reads CASRETGNHGYTF. DNA for the CDR3: TGTGCCAGCAGGGAAACAGGGAACCATGGCTACACCTTC.

The J gene is TRBJ1-2, the V gene TRBV4-2, with TRBD1 matching over 8 bases. The CDR3 runs to 14 residues. Germline CDR1 reads LGHNA; CDR2 reads YNFKEQ. Germline trimming cut 4 bases from V and 3 bases from J; bases unmatched to any gene: 4. The CDR3 bases are TGTGCCAGCAGCCCACCGGGACAGGACTATGGCTACACCTTC. It specifies CASSPPGQDYGYTF.